What follows are 27 T cell receptor beta chains derived from one specimen sequenced in a study of human T cells and chemical hapten exposure. From the RACE reads, TCRdb called clonotypes with MiXCR, one entry per CDR3 protein. The sample shows roughly 120,000 distinct CDR3 sequences, less than 10% of them seen only once. Indicated time point: patch test 2, 6 weeks after DPC sensitization. Treatment here: therapeutic diphenylcyclopropenone sensitization with weekly scalp DPC. The sample here was whole blood, taken in connection with sensitization to the hapten diphenylcyclopropenone (DPC). The source is a woman in her 40s with alopecia areata. Some clones in this sample may be carry-over from other donors' samples.

This clonotype was found many times. The genes are TRBV7-4 and TRBJ1-2; TRBD1 matches at 7 bases. J was trimmed by 0 bases and V by 4 bases; bases with no gene match: 11. This CDR3 has 17 amino acids. CDR1 is SGHVT, CDR2 SQSDAQ, per germline. DNA of the CDR3: TGTGCCAGCAGCTCCGCAACAGGGGAGTCAGCTAACTATGGCTACACCTTC. Translated: CASSSATGESANYGYTF.

Only a few counts were recorded for this clonotype. This chain uses TRBV9 with TRBJ1-6; weak D call: TRBD1 (6 bases). Trimming removed 4 bases from V and 6 bases from J, with 14 bases in between. Germline CDR1 and CDR2: SGDLS and YYNGEE. This CDR3 is 15 amino acids long. The CDR3 nucleotides are TGTGCCAGCAGCCCGAAACAGGGCCTTAATTCACCCCTCCACTTT. This encodes CASSPKQGLNSPLHF. Combining the CDR3 with reference TRBV9 and TRBJ1-6 gives the whole variable domain DSGVTQTPKHLITATGQRVTLRCSPRSGDLSVYWYQQSLDQGLQFLIQYYNGEERAKGNILERFSAQQFPDLHSELNLSSLELGDSALYFCASSPKQGLNSPLHFGNGTRLTVT.

The chain is built from TRBV6-5 and TRBJ1-3; no clear D. Germline assignment: CDR1 MNHEY and CDR2 SVGAGI. Trimming stripped 2 bases from V and 9 bases from J, with 20 bases between. CDR3 length: 16 residues. The CDR3 loop reads CASSYAIGLGGATIYF. The CDR3 DNA sequence: TGTGCCAGCAGTTACGCCATAGGGCTTGGAGGAGCCACCATATATTTT.

In this sample, this clonotype turned up many times. This rearrangement joins TRBV7-8 to TRBJ1-1; D is undetermined. The CDR3 consists of 13 residues. Germline V lookup: CDR1 SGHVS, CDR2 FQNEAQ. The V end was cut by 5 bases, the J end by 0 bases, with 7 bases between. The CDR3 sequence is CASSNQMNTEAFF. The CDR3 DNA reads TGTGCCAGCAGCAATCAGATGAACACTGAAGCTTTCTTT.

This clonotype was detected many times. The CDR3 loop reads CASAVSGGTEAFF. CDR3 nucleotides: TGTGCCAGCGCAGTCTCGGGGGGCACTGAAGCTTTCTTT. This chain connects TRBV6-4 to TRBJ1-1, with D possibly being TRBD1 (5 bases). V lost 8 bases and J 4 bases, leaving 14 bases between the germline ends. The CDR3 loop spans 13 amino acids. Germline V gene lookup returns CDR1 MRHNA and CDR2 SNTAGT.

This clonotype has only a few counts. The V and J genes are TRBV18 and TRBJ2-7; 8 nucleotides agree with TRBD1. This CDR3 is 14 amino acids long. Unmatched junction bases numbered 6, after V lost 6 bases and J lost 2 bases. Germline V gene sequence: CDR1 KGHSH, CDR2 LQKENI. This CDR3 reads CASSRTGNPYEQYF. The CDR3 bases are TGTGCCAGCTCCAGGACAGGGAATCCCTACGAGCAGTACTTC.

The chain has TRBV27 and TRBJ2-2; 10 bases are shared with TRBD1. V lost 5 bases and J lost 1; bases outside the gene matches: 1. Germline V lookup: CDR1 MNHEY, CDR2 SMNVEV (reference sequence). This CDR3 is 15 amino acids long. Here the CDR3 reads CASSDRGLNTGELFF. CDR3 nucleotides: TGTGCCAGCAGTGACAGGGGGCTGAACACCGGGGAGCTGTTTTTT.

This clonotype was observed many times. V and J are TRBV5-5 and TRBJ2-7; 9 bases align to TRBD1. The CDR3 is 15 amino acids. CDR1 is SGHKS, CDR2 YYEKEE, per germline (reference sequence). The V segment lost 5 bases and the J segment 6 bases; nucleotides outside the gene matches: 12. The CDR3: CASSLSGTGRAEQYF. In DNA form, the CDR3 reads TGTGCCAGCAGTTTATCCGGGACAGGGAGGGCCGAGCAGTACTTC.

This clonotype was picked up a small number of times. The chain joins TRBV27 to TRBJ2-2; D may correspond to TRBD1 or TRBD2 (5 bases each). Germline CDR1 reads MNHEY; CDR2 reads SMNVEV (reference sequence). V lost 5 bases to trimming and J lost 7 bases, with 14 bases between them. The CDR3 extends over 14 amino acids. DNA of the CDR3: TGTGCCAGCAGTACCGGGACCCAGTACGGGGAGCTGTTTTTT. Translated, it gives CASSTGTQYGELFF.

This chain connects TRBV7-3 to TRBJ2-7; TRBD1 agrees at 8 bases. From germline, CDR1 is SGHTA and CDR2 FQGTGA. The J segment lost 6 bases and the V segment lost 2 bases, leaving 3 bases of the junction unmatched. This CDR3 has 13 residues. The DNA for the CDR3 is TGTGCCAGCAGCTTAGGGACAGGTTTCGAGCAGTACTTC. Encoded protein: CASSLGTGFEQYF.

This clonotype was seen at least ten times. The V call is TRBV20-1, the J call TRBJ1-6; D uncertain. This CDR3 is built from 12 residues. V lost 4 bases and J 7 bases, leaving 8 bases between the germline ends. CDR1 is DFQATT, CDR2 SNEGSKA, per germline (reference sequence). Written as DNA, the CDR3 is TGCAGTGCTATGGCGCCCAATTCACCCCTCCACTTT. Residues: CSAMAPNSPLHF.

The chain carries TRBV7-2 and TRBJ2-5; no reliable D call. From germline, CDR1 is SGHTA and CDR2 FQGNSA. The V end was cut by 3 bases, the J end by 1 base, with 15 bases between. There are 16 residues in the CDR3. The DNA of the CDR3 is TGTGCCAGCAGCTTGGAACTTGGGCGGACCCAAGAGACCCAGTACTTC. Its protein product is CASSLELGRTQETQYF. The whole variable domain, filled in from reference TRBV7-2 and TRBJ2-5, reads GAGVSQSPSNKVTEKGKDVELRCDPISGHTALYWYRQSLGQGLEFLIYFQGNSAPDKSGLPSDRFSAERTGGSVSTLTIQRTQQEDSAVYLCASSLELGRTQETQYFGPGTRLLVL.

This clonotype has a handful of counts. V gene TRBV5-1 combines with J gene TRBJ2-1; no firm D call. V lost 5 bases and J 14 bases, leaving 20 bases between the germline ends. Germline CDR1 reads SGHRS; CDR2 reads YFSETQ. The CDR3 is 13 amino acids. CDR3 coding DNA: TGCGCCAGCAGACGAGACTCTCTGACTTGGGAGTTCTTC. Translating gives CASRRDSLTWEFF.

This clonotype has just a few counts. V usage is TRBV28 and J usage is TRBJ1-4; D unclear. Germline V gene lookup returns CDR1 MDHEN and CDR2 SYDVKM. The CDR3 contains 12 residues. V lost 4 bases to trimming and J lost 5 bases, with 5 bases between them. The CDR3 is CASSSRNEKLFF. CDR3 DNA: TGTGCCAGCAGTTCAAGAAATGAAAAACTGTTTTTT.

This clonotype was seen a few times. The chain couples TRBV13 to TRBJ2-7; 8 nucleotides match TRBD1. Losses at the gene ends were 4 bases for V and 2 bases for J; bases not matched to a gene: 4. The CDR3 is 14 residues long. Germline values: CDR1 PRHDT, CDR2 FYEKMQ (reference sequence). The CDR3 DNA follows: TGTGCCAGCAGCTCTGGGGACAGGACCTACGAGCAGTACTTC. Translated, it gives CASSSGDRTYEQYF. Complete variable domain (other parts from reference TRBV13 and TRBJ2-7): AAGVIQSPRHLIKEKRETATLKCYPIPRHDTVYWYQQGPGQDPQFLISFYEKMQSDKGSIPDRFSAQQFSDYHSELNMSSLELGDSALYFCASSSGDRTYEQYFGPGTRLTVT.

To note about this clonotype: At one boundary the junction diverges from the germline segment, which might be a read error. V and J are TRBV7-2 and TRBJ2-7; D tentatively reads TRBD1 or TRBD2 (5 bases each). Germline lookup yields CDR1 SGHTA and CDR2 FQGNSA. The CDR3 runs 14 residues. CDR3 DNA: TGTGCCGGCAGCTTAGGGACGGTCTGGTACGAGCAGTACTTC. Residues: CAGSLGTVWYEQYF. Filled out from reference TRBV7-2 and TRBJ2-7, the complete variable domain reads GAGVSQSPSNKVTEKGKDVELRCDPISGHTALYWYRQSLGQGLEFLIYFQGNSAPDKSGLPSDRFSAERTGGSVSTLTIQRTQQEDSAVYLCAGSLGTVWYEQYFGPGTRLTVT.

In regard to this clonotype: This clone may be a read error of a much larger clone one base away. This chain uses TRBV7-2 with TRBJ1-1, with D possibly matching TRBD1 (5 bases). The CDR3 runs to 13 residues. CDR1 and CDR2 (germline): SGHTA, FQGNSA. The CDR3 protein is CASCLQEGTEAFF. The CDR3 DNA sequence: TGTGCCAGCTGCTTACAGGAGGGAACTGAAGCTTTCTTT.

This clonotype came up a few times. The chain recombines TRBV5-1 with TRBJ2-5, with a possible D match to TRBD2 (5 bases). The CDR3 spans 13 residues. The germline V gene has CDR1 SGHRS and CDR2 YFSETQ. Trimming left V 6 bases short and J 5 bases short, with 14 bases between. CDR3 in amino acids: CASTLVAGETQYF. The CDR3 DNA reads TGCGCCAGCACCCTCGTGGCGGGCGAGACCCAGTACTTC.

This clonotype was recorded a few times. This chain links TRBV28 with TRBJ2-7; possible D gene TRBD1, 8 bases. V lost 11 bases to trimming and J lost 1 base, with 12 bases between them. Germline V gene data show CDR1 as MDHEN and CDR2 as SYDVKM. This CDR3 comprises 12 residues. CDR3 nucleotides: TGTGCCGGACAGGGAGGGTCCTACGAGCAGTACTTC. Protein sequence: CAGQGGSYEQYF.

The rearrangement joins TRBV5-6 to TRBJ1-1; the match to TRBD1 covers 8 bases. Trimming at V came to 1 base and at J to 3 bases, leaving 8 bases not matched to a gene. Germline values: CDR1 SGHDT, CDR2 YYEEEE. This CDR3 is built from 16 residues. CDR3 residues: CASSLWGDRGDTEAFF. CDR3 coding DNA: TGTGCCAGCAGCTTGTGGGGAGACAGGGGCGACACTGAAGCTTTCTTT.

This clonotype was seen many times. CDR3 amino acids: CASSPLGGIQETQYF. The CDR3 DNA follows: TGTGCCAGCAGTCCCCTGGGGGGCATTCAAGAGACCCAGTACTTC. The chain couples TRBV6-5 to TRBJ2-5, with D perhaps matching TRBD1 or TRBD2 (6 bases each). This CDR3 spans 15 amino acids. The germline CDR1 and CDR2 sequences are MNHEY and SVGAGI. V lost 5 bases and J lost 2, with 15 bases in between.

The V and J genes are TRBV6-5 and TRBJ2-6, with TRBD1 identical over 8 bases. V was clipped by 3 bases and J by 3 bases; unmatched bases: 4. Germline loops: CDR1 MNHEY, CDR2 SVGAGI. The CDR3 has 16 amino acids. The CDR3 loop is CASSYQGAYGANVLTF. CDR3 DNA sequence: TGTGCCAGCAGTTATCAGGGGGCGTATGGGGCCAACGTCCTGACTTTC.

This clonotype has a handful of counts. The chain uses TRBV6-6 and TRBJ2-3; the D is unclear. Germline V gene data show CDR1 as MNHNY and CDR2 as SVGAGI (reference sequence). The CDR3 is 16 amino acids. Trimming took off 6 bases at V and 0 bases at J, with 16 bases between the two ends. CDR3: CASSRNKPSSTDTQYF. The CDR3 bases are TGTGCCAGCAGCCGAAACAAACCCTCTAGCACAGATACGCAGTATTTT.

This clonotype has only a few counts. The rearrangement joins TRBV5-1 to TRBJ2-3; the match to TRBD1 covers 7 bases. CDR1 SGHRS and CDR2 YFSETQ come from the germline V gene. The V segment lost 4 bases and the J segment 7 bases; nucleotides outside the gene matches: 6. The CDR3 has 13 amino acids. The CDR3 is CASSPLQGYTQYF. The CDR3 DNA sequence: TGCGCCAGCAGCCCATTACAGGGGTATACGCAGTATTTT.

This clonotype was seen many times. The rearrangement joins TRBV29-1 to TRBJ1-1, with D possibly matching TRBD1 (5 bases). This CDR3 is 14 amino acids long. Trimming removed 0 bases at V and 1 base at J, with 9 bases between. Germline lookup yields CDR1 SQVTM and CDR2 ANQGSEA. The CDR3 bases are TGCAGCGTTGAAGATACGGGGCAGAACACTGAAGCTTTCTTT. Residues: CSVEDTGQNTEAFF.

The chain's CDR3 is CSVQTRVSYGYTF. CDR3 sequence (DNA): TGCAGCGTCCAGACCAGGGTTTCCTATGGCTACACCTTC. The rearrangement uses TRBV29-1 and TRBJ1-2, with a possible D match to TRBD1 (5 bases). V was clipped by 6 bases and J by 4 bases, with 15 bases between them. Per the germline V gene, CDR1 is SQVTM and CDR2 is ANQGSEA. CDR3 length: 13 residues.

This clonotype has only a few counts. V and J are TRBV4-3 and TRBJ1-1, with TRBD1 matching over 7 bases. Germline assignment: CDR1 LGHNA and CDR2 YSLEER. The CDR3 covers 12 residues. V shed 3 bases, J shed 7 bases, and the junction held 2 bases outside the gene matches. CDR3 region: CASSHGTVEAFF. CDR3 in DNA: TGCGCCAGCAGCCATGGGACAGTTGAAGCTTTCTTT.